What follows describes a single T cell receptor beta chain. Its antigen is still unknown. These data belong to a study of shared clonotypes between healthy human individuals. Sequencing was performed with immunoSEQ multiplex PCR; in TCRdb, only in-frame clones are kept and a portion is missing. The sample lists about 2.3 million clones, 92% occurring once. A CD45RA-negative memory subset and a CD45RA+ naive subset were separated from the CD4+ cells. Study-level findings and limits: Apart from blood, nothing was sampled; tissue repertoires likely differ. Sharing of clonotypes among donors was expected to vary with sequencing depth. Naive subsets, compared against memory subsets, generally had larger estimated richness values.

The material sequenced was naive CD4+ T cells from PBMCs. Subset indicated: CD45RA+ positively selected. This receptor was identified in a man aged 18 to 30 in good health. Some clones in this sample may be carry-over from other donors' samples.

CDR3 region: CASSVGQGGPYEQYF. The CDR3, as DNA: TGTGCCAGCAGCGTAGGCCAGGGAGGCCCCTACGAGCAGTACTTC. This chain joins TRBV9 and TRBJ2-7; D is perhaps TRBD2 (6 bases). From germline, CDR1 is SGDLS and CDR2 YYNGEE. CDR3 length: 15 residues. V lost 0 bases to trimming and J lost 2 bases, with 12 bases between them.